The 24 T cell receptor beta chains below all came from one sample that was sequenced in a study of T cell repertoires in cytomegalovirus infection (dated by TCRdb to about 2019). Sequencer: Illumina HiSeq 1500. TCRdb cleaned the public reads at Q25 with fastp, built clones with MiXCR and kept in-frame beta chains. Entries that share a CDR3 protein sequence are merged under the most common genes and DNA. Within this sample are about 890,000 distinct CDR3 sequences, with roughly a third of them counted one time only. About an eighth of the sample comes from the top ten. The sample's treatment or condition, from its label and the paper: in vitro stimulation with specific CMV peptide epitopes to enrich CMV-specific T cells. No cognate antigen is known for these TCRs. The sequenced sample was cultured CD8+ T cells from PBMCs, obtained from culture after CMV antigen stimulation. The receptors here all came from a human donor in good health (CMV status not recorded). Some clones in this sample may be carry-over from other donors' samples.

This clonotype was counted a few times. The chain joins TRBV27 to TRBJ2-3, with 9 nucleotides matching TRBD2. The CDR3 extends over 18 amino acids. Germline V gene lookup returns CDR1 MNHEY and CDR2 SMNVEV (reference sequence). V lost 1 base and J lost 4; bases outside the gene matches: 12. The CDR3 protein is CASSLWASGVTGADTQYF. Here the CDR3 DNA reads TGTGCCAGCAGTTTATGGGCTAGCGGGGTCACGGGGGCAGATACGCAGTATTTT.

V gene TRBV7-8 combines with J gene TRBJ2-1; maybe TRBD2 (6 bases). The V and J ends lost 1 base and 3 bases respectively, with 19 bases between them. Germline lookup yields CDR1 SGHVS and CDR2 FQNEAQ. The CDR3 runs to 18 residues. CDR3 in amino acids: CASSLVKGLATDYNEQFF. Written as DNA, the CDR3 is TGTGCCAGCAGCTTAGTCAAAGGCCTAGCGACCGACTACAATGAGCAGTTCTTC.

This clonotype showed up many times. The genes are TRBV7-6 and TRBJ2-3; TRBD2 matches at 7 bases. With V trimmed by 2 bases and J by 5 bases, 4 bases remained unmatched. The CDR3 is 14 amino acids. Germline lookup yields CDR1 SGHVS and CDR2 FNYEAQ. The CDR3 protein is CASSLRAGKDTQYF. CDR3 bases: TGTGCCAGCAGCTTAAGAGCGGGGAAAGATACGCAGTATTTT. The complete variable domain, with remaining parts taken from reference TRBV7-6 and TRBJ2-3, reads GAGVSQSPRYKVTKRGQDVALRCDPISGHVSLYWYRQALGQGPEFLTYFNYEAQQDKSGLPNDRFSAERPEGSISTLTIQRTEQRDSAMYRCASSLRAGKDTQYFGPGTRLTVL.

This clonotype was picked up many times. The chain combines TRBV7-2 with TRBJ1-4, with D perhaps TRBD1 (5 bases). The CDR3 runs 17 residues. Germline CDR1 SGHTA, CDR2 FQGNSA. V lost 2 bases to trimming and J lost 7 bases, with 20 bases between them. The CDR3 spells CASSLLPGSGRGEKLFF. The CDR3 nucleotides read TGTGCCAGCAGCTTACTGCCGGGAAGTGGGAGGGGTGAAAAACTGTTTTTT.

This clonotype has only a few counts. The V gene is TRBV12-3 or TRBV12-4, the J gene TRBJ2-2; 12 nucleotides align to TRBD2. The V segment lost 4 bases and the J segment 9 bases; nucleotides outside the gene matches: 6. This CDR3 region has 15 residues. The CDR3 sequence is CASSSPLAGGRELFF. The CDR3, as DNA: TGTGCCAGCAGTTCGCCACTAGCGGGGGGTCGGGAGCTGTTTTTT.

This clonotype has a count of ten or more. The chain is built from TRBV6-1 and TRBJ2-7; possibly TRBD2 for D (6 bases). Germline-derived CDR1 and CDR2 are MNHNS and SASEGT. CDR3 size: 13 residues. Written as DNA, the CDR3 is TGTGCCAGCAGTGAAGTCTTCTCCGGGACTCCGAACGTC. Translated, it gives CASSEVFSGTPNV.

This clonotype was counted once. The chain is built from TRBV5-8 and TRBJ2-7; TRBD1 matches 8 bases. This CDR3 has 13 residues. V was pared by 9 bases and J by 4 bases, with 9 bases of the junction left unmatched. CDR1 SGHTS and CDR2 YDEGEE come from the germline V gene. For the CDR3, the DNA is TGTGCCAATTCAGGACAGGGCGCGTACGAGCAGTACGTC. Its protein is CANSGQGAYEQYV.

This chain connects TRBV7-9 to TRBJ2-1; 9 bases agree with TRBD1. J lost 4 bases, V lost 4 bases, and 5 bases had no gene match. Germline-derived CDR1 and CDR2 are SEHNR and FQNEAQ (reference sequence). The CDR3 is 15 amino acids. The CDR3 protein is CASSSRTGAYNEQFF. The CDR3 DNA sequence: TGTGCCAGCAGCTCCCGGACAGGGGCATACAATGAGCAGTTCTTC.

This clonotype was observed a handful of times. The chain employs TRBV12-3 or TRBV12-4 and TRBJ2-2; 14 nucleotides line up with TRBD2. V trimming: 6 bases; J trimming: 4 bases; junction bases outside the gene matches: 13. The CDR3 length is 19 residues. The CDR3 sequence: CASSPGLAGEGYGTGELFF. In DNA form, the CDR3 reads TGTGCCAGCAGCCCGGGACTAGCGGGGGAAGGCTACGGCACCGGGGAGCTGTTTTTT.

This chain joins TRBV7-9 and TRBJ1-6, with TRBD1 matching 9 bases. With 4 bases clipped from V and 8 bases from J, the junction kept 6 bases outside the gene matches. The CDR3 runs 15 residues. Germline loops: CDR1 SEHNR, CDR2 FQNEAQ (reference sequence). CDR3 in DNA: TGTGCCAGCAGCTCAGAACAGGGGGCTTATTCACCCCTCCACTTT. Amino acids: CASSSEQGAYSPLHF.

The table lists this clonotype with a few counts. This chain uses TRBV10-1 with TRBJ2-7; D is undetermined. With 2 bases removed from V and 7 bases from J, the gap between germline ends came to 6 bases. CDR3 size: 11 residues. CDR1 and CDR2 (germline): WNHNN, SYGVQD (reference sequence). The CDR3 protein is CASSEVGEQYF. The CDR3 DNA reads as TGCGCCAGCAGTGAGGTGGGAGAGCAGTACTTC.

This clonotype was picked up many times. The V call is TRBV6-1, the J call TRBJ2-7, with 8 bases matching TRBD2. The trim removed 5 bases at V and 0 bases at J, leaving 6 bases unmatched. CDR3 length: 15 amino acids. The germline V gene has CDR1 MNHNS and CDR2 SASEGT. The CDR3 DNA reads TGTGCCAGCAGTTGGAGCGGGGGAAGCTCCTACGAGCAGTACTTC. It yields the protein CASSWSGGSSYEQYF.

V usage is TRBV15 and J usage is TRBJ1-4; D gene ambiguous. This CDR3 spans 14 amino acids. The ends were cut back, 5 bases at V and 6 bases at J, with 13 bases in the middle. Germline CDR1 reads LNHNV; CDR2 reads YYDKDF (reference sequence). Here the CDR3 DNA reads TGTGCCACCAGCCGATGGGGAGAGGATGAAAAACTGTTTTTT. Its protein is CATSRWGEDEKLFF.

This clonotype turned up a few times. The chain carries TRBV4-2 and TRBJ2-3; possibly TRBD2 for D (5 bases). This CDR3 comprises 15 residues. The V end was cut by 5 bases, the J end by 1 base, with 13 bases between. CDR1 LGHNA and CDR2 YNFKEQ come from the germline V gene. DNA for the CDR3: TGTGCCAGCAGCTCATCGATCGGGGGCACAGATACGCAGTATTTT. Amino acid sequence: CASSSSIGGTDTQYF.

This rearrangement joins TRBV27 to TRBJ1-2; TRBD1 agrees at 9 bases. The V gene end was trimmed by 2 bases and the J gene end by 8 bases; junction bases not matched to a gene: 6. Germline loops: CDR1 MNHEY, CDR2 SMNVEV (reference sequence). The CDR3 extends over 14 amino acids. The CDR3 DNA reads TGTGCCAGCAGTTTAAATACAGGGGGCAAAGGCTACACCTTC. It yields the protein CASSLNTGGKGYTF.

The rearrangement joins TRBV4-1 to TRBJ2-1; perhaps TRBD2 as D (5 bases). V was shortened by 2 bases and J by 4 bases, with 9 bases between the two germline ends. The V gene's germline CDR1 is MGHRA and CDR2 YSYEKL. CDR3 length equals 14 residues. The DNA for the CDR3 is TGCGCCAGCAGCCAAAAGCCGGGATACAATGAGCAGTTCTTC. This gives the protein CASSQKPGYNEQFF.

This clonotype came up a few times. The V and J genes are TRBV6-1 and TRBJ1-2, with D hard to call. V was cut by 0 bases and J by 6 bases, with 17 bases left in between. This CDR3 has 16 residues. Germline CDR1 and CDR2: MNHNS and SASEGT. In DNA, the CDR3 is TGTGCCAGCAGTGAAGCCCCTAAGGCACGATGGGATGGCTACACCTTC. Amino acids: CASSEAPKARWDGYTF.

The J gene is TRBJ2-5, the V gene TRBV12-3 or TRBV12-4; 8 bases line up with TRBD2. Germline trimming cut 5 bases from V and 1 base from J; bases unmatched to any gene: 9. The CDR3 sequence is 16 residues long. The CDR3 is CASSTPLRGVQETQYF. As DNA, the CDR3 is TGTGCCAGCAGTACCCCCTTGCGGGGGGTCCAAGAGACCCAGTACTTC.

A few counts support this clonotype. V usage is TRBV7-9 and J usage is TRBJ1-3; 10 bases fit TRBD1. In germline, CDR1 is SEHNR, CDR2 FQNEAQ (reference sequence). The CDR3 is made up of 15 amino acids. The V and J ends lost 5 bases and 2 bases, in that order; junction bases with no gene match: 3. CDR3 protein: CASSIDRGPGNTIYF. Here the CDR3 DNA reads TGTGCCAGCAGCATCGACAGGGGGCCTGGAAACACCATATATTTT. Together with reference TRBV7-9 and TRBJ1-3, the CDR3 gives the full variable domain: DTGVSQNPRHKITKRGQNVTFRCDPISEHNRLYWYRQTLGQGPEFLTYFQNEAQLEKSRLLSDRFSAERPKGSFSTLEIQRTEQGDSAMYLCASSIDRGPGNTIYFGEGSWLTVV.

The rearrangement uses TRBV6-2 or TRBV6-3 and TRBJ1-6; 7 nucleotides match TRBD1. Losses at the gene ends were 7 bases for V and 4 bases for J; bases not matched to a gene: 16. The germline CDR1 and CDR2 sequences are MNHEY and SVGEGT. The CDR3 runs to 18 residues. DNA for the CDR3: TGTGCCAGCACTACCGACAGGGCAGTCGGAGGATATAATTCACCCCTCCACTTT. This gives the protein CASTTDRAVGGYNSPLHF.

The chain uses TRBV27 and TRBJ2-2, with TRBD1 identical over 8 bases. The germline CDR1 and CDR2 sequences are MNHEY and SMNVEV (reference sequence). Unmatched junction bases numbered 8, after V lost 4 bases and J lost 4 bases. This CDR3 has 16 amino acids. CDR3 protein: CASSYQQGAGTGELFF. CDR3 bases: TGTGCCAGCAGTTATCAGCAGGGGGCTGGCACCGGGGAGCTGTTTTTT.

The V call is TRBV7-9, the J call TRBJ1-6; maybe TRBD1 (6 bases). V lost 2 bases, J lost 12 bases, and 11 bases lay in between. The CDR3 loop spans 13 amino acids. Germline V gene lookup returns CDR1 SEHNR and CDR2 FQNEAQ (reference sequence). The DNA of the CDR3 is TGTGCCAGCAGCTTACCGGGACATGAACCCCTCCACTTT. Encoded protein: CASSLPGHEPLHF.

The chain links TRBV7-9 to TRBJ2-4; 9 nucleotides match TRBD2. Germline loops: CDR1 SEHNR, CDR2 FQNEAQ (reference sequence). Unmatched junction bases numbered 21, after V lost 2 bases and J lost 7 bases. The CDR3 length is 20 residues. The CDR3 DNA reads as TGTGCCAGCAGCTTACCACGAACCGCTTTCGCTAGCGGGGTAGGGAACATTCAGTACTTC. Protein sequence: CASSLPRTAFASGVGNIQYF.

The table lists this clonotype with many counts. The chain recombines TRBV6-1 with TRBJ2-1; no clear D gene. The V gene's germline CDR1 is MNHNS and CDR2 SASEGT. There are 17 residues in the CDR3. V gave up 2 bases and J gave up 10 bases, with 24 bases separating them. The CDR3 here is CASSETGRQVPVPEQFF. The CDR3 DNA reads as TGTGCCAGCAGTGAAACGGGCAGGCAAGTACCGGTTCCGGAGCAGTTCTTC.